Below, 19 T cell receptor beta chains from the same sample are listed, as sequenced in a study of T cell responses to AZD1222 COVID-19 vaccine. The table came from immunoSEQ multiplex PCR; TCRdb's copy has only in-frame clones and leaves some out. The profile shows 90,000 to 150,000 clones, about 87% of them singletons. This specimen was peripheral blood, taken on day 0 of AZD1222 vaccination. These receptors came from an adult in good health.

This sequence joins TRBV3-1 (or the pseudogene TRBV3-2) and TRBJ1-6, with 8 bases matching TRBD1. Germline values: CDR1 LGHDT, CDR2 YNNKEL (reference sequence). This CDR3 contains 18 residues. J was trimmed by 0 bases and V by 5 bases; bases with no gene match: 9. The CDR3 DNA reads TGTGCCAGCAGCGAAGGGACAGGTGGGAGCTCCTATAATTCACCCCTCCACTTT. It encodes CASSEGTGGSSYNSPLHF.

This chain joins TRBV6-2 or TRBV6-3 and TRBJ2-3; no definite D call. CDR1 and CDR2 (germline): MNHEY, SVGEGT. Trimming stripped 2 bases from V and 5 bases from J, with 11 bases between. The CDR3 covers 14 residues. CDR3 loop: CASSYLMTRDTQYF. CDR3 nucleotide sequence: TGTGCCAGCAGTTACCTTATGACGAGAGATACGCAGTATTTT.

The chain combines TRBV5-1 with TRBJ2-2, with 9 bases that match TRBD2. Germline values: CDR1 SGHRS, CDR2 YFSETQ. With V trimmed by 4 bases and J by 2 bases, 3 bases remained unmatched. CDR3 length: 15 residues. The CDR3 is CASSRLADNTGELFF. The CDR3 DNA reads as TGCGCCAGCAGCCGACTAGCGGACAACACCGGGGAGCTGTTTTTT.

V and J are TRBV9 and TRBJ1-2; no definite D call. Germline-derived CDR1 and CDR2 are SGDLS and YYNGEE. This CDR3 comprises 15 residues. Trimming pared 0 bases from V and 2 bases from J, leaving 11 bases between. The CDR3 spells CASSVAGSSNYGYTF. The CDR3, as DNA: TGTGCCAGCAGCGTAGCGGGCAGTTCGAACTATGGCTACACCTTC.

The chain recombines TRBV30 with TRBJ1-2; 7 bases agree with TRBD1. The V segment lost 3 bases and the J segment 2 bases; nucleotides outside the gene matches: 3. The CDR3 has 13 residues. Germline-derived CDR1 and CDR2 are GTSNPN and SVGIG (reference sequence). This CDR3 is CAWSETGNYGYTF. The CDR3 coding sequence is TGTGCCTGGAGCGAGACAGGGAACTATGGCTACACCTTC.

This sequence joins TRBV2 and TRBJ1-6; 8 nucleotides align to TRBD1. The CDR3 contains 14 residues. V gave up 4 bases and J gave up 10 bases; unmatched junction bases: 6. The germline CDR1 and CDR2 sequences are SNHLY and FYNNEI. The CDR3 loop is CASSGTGTSSPLHF. CDR3 nucleotides: TGTGCCAGCAGTGGGACAGGGACGTCGTCACCCCTCCACTTT.

The V and J genes are TRBV14 and TRBJ1-2, with TRBD1 as a possible D gene (6 bases). Germline values: CDR1 SGHDN, CDR2 FVKESK. V gave up 4 bases and J gave up 8 bases, with 20 bases separating them. The CDR3 totals 15 residues. CDR3 protein: CASSLSGAWDKGYTF. The CDR3 DNA sequence: TGTGCCAGCAGCCTCTCGGGGGCTTGGGACAAAGGCTACACCTTC.

This sequence joins TRBV2 and TRBJ1-3; D call uncertain. The germline gives CDR1 SNHLY, CDR2 FYNNEI. The CDR3 contains 13 residues. Trimming shortened V by 2 bases and J by 4 bases, and 6 bases separated the two germline ends. Written as DNA, the CDR3 is TGTGCCAGCAGTGAATTTGAGGGAAACACCATATATTTT. Its translation: CASSEFEGNTIYF.

The chain couples TRBV12-3 or TRBV12-4 to TRBJ1-1; perhaps TRBD1 as D (5 bases). This CDR3 has 13 residues. With 5 bases removed from V and 3 bases from J, the gap between germline ends came to 10 bases. The CDR3 bases are TGTGCCAGCAGTGCGACAGCTTACACTGAAGCTTTCTTT. It codes for CASSATAYTEAFF.

This clone was seen more than once but under ten times. This chain uses TRBV5-1 with TRBJ1-2, with D possibly matching TRBD1 (5 bases). There are 16 residues in the CDR3. Trimming removed 1 base from V and 0 bases from J, with 13 bases in between. Germline CDR1 and CDR2: SGHRS and YFSETQ. The CDR3 bases are TGCGCCAGCAGCTTGTATGGGGGGTCAGCTAACTATGGCTACACCTTC. This codes for CASSLYGGSANYGYTF.

CDR3 nucleotides: TGCGCCAGCAGCTTGCAGGTTTCCATGAACACTGAAGCTTTCTTT. The encoded protein is CASSLQVSMNTEAFF. This chain uses TRBV5-1 with TRBJ1-1, with D unclear. V lost 1 base, J lost 0 bases, and 10 bases lay in between. Germline V gene lookup returns CDR1 SGHRS and CDR2 YFSETQ. This CDR3 region has 15 residues.

The gene calls are TRBV28 and TRBJ2-7, with 10 bases that match TRBD2. The CDR3 length is 13 residues. Germline V gene data show CDR1 as MDHEN and CDR2 as SYDVKM. J gave up 3 bases and V 4 bases, and 0 bases lay outside the gene matches. CDR3 sequence (DNA): TGTGCCAGCAGTTCTAGCGGGAGCTACGAGCAGTACTTC. Its protein is CASSSSGSYEQYF.

J is TRBJ1-1 and V is TRBV11-2, with D possibly TRBD1 on 6 matching bases. CDR3 length equals 15 residues. The ends were cut back, 0 bases at V and 0 bases at J, with 8 bases in the middle. CDR1 is SGHAT and CDR2 is FQNNGV in the germline V gene. The CDR3: CASSLEQGVNTEAFF. CDR3 nucleotide sequence: TGTGCCAGCAGCTTAGAACAGGGAGTGAACACTGAAGCTTTCTTT. Filled out from reference TRBV11-2 and TRBJ1-1, the complete variable domain reads EAGVAQSPRYKIIEKRQSVAFWCNPISGHATLYWYQQILGQGPKLLIQFQNNGVVDDSQLPKDRFSAERLKGVDSTLKIQPAKLEDSAVYLCASSLEQGVNTEAFFGQGTRLTVV.

The genes are TRBV5-1 and TRBJ2-7; unclear D gene. Germline V gene data show CDR1 as SGHRS and CDR2 as YFSETQ. The CDR3 runs 13 residues. The V gene lost 0 bases and the J gene lost 2 bases, with 6 bases spanning the gap. CDR3 amino acids: CASSLEPPYEQYF. CDR3 nucleotides: TGCGCCAGCAGCTTGGAACCCCCCTACGAGCAGTACTTC.

V usage is TRBV5-1 and J usage is TRBJ2-1; tentatively, D is TRBD2 (6 bases). The CDR3 is 15 amino acids. V lost 4 bases and J lost 4, with 15 bases in between. Germline lookup yields CDR1 SGHRS and CDR2 YFSETQ. For the CDR3, the DNA is TGCGCCAGCAGCCCCCGGGGTAGCGGATACAATGAGCAGTTCTTC. Amino acids: CASSPRGSGYNEQFF. Complete variable domain (other parts from reference TRBV5-1 and TRBJ2-1): KAGVTQTPRYLIKTRGQQVTLSCSPISGHRSVSWYQQTPGQGLQFLFEYFSETQRNKGNFPGRFSGRQFSNSRSEMNVSTLELGDSALYLCASSPRGSGYNEQFFGPGTRLTVL.

The V and J genes are TRBV15 and TRBJ2-4, with 8 bases fitting TRBD1. The germline gives CDR1 LNHNV, CDR2 YYDKDF (reference sequence). The V gene end was trimmed by 0 bases and the J gene end by 5 bases; junction bases not matched to a gene: 3. This CDR3 contains 15 residues. In DNA, the CDR3 is TGTGCCACCAGCAGAGATCCGGGACAGGAAAACATTCAGTACTTC. This gives the protein CATSRDPGQENIQYF.

The chain uses TRBV5-1 and TRBJ2-7; 7 nucleotides line up with TRBD1. Looked up from germline, CDR1 is SGHRS and CDR2 is YFSETQ. The CDR3 runs 16 residues. The V segment lost 2 bases and the J segment 3 bases; nucleotides outside the gene matches: 11. The CDR3 spells CASSLKETGSIYEQYF. CDR3 nucleotide sequence: TGCGCCAGCAGCTTAAAAGAGACAGGGTCGATCTACGAGCAGTACTTC.

This chain links TRBV7-9 with TRBJ1-5, with TRBD1 matching 10 bases. This CDR3 is 15 amino acids long. The ends lost 4 bases at V and 6 bases at J; junction bases unmatched: 6. Per germline, CDR1 SEHNR and CDR2 FQNEAQ (reference sequence). The CDR3 bases are TGTGCCAGCAGCTCCCGACAGGGGGCAGGTCAGCCCCAGCATTTT. It specifies CASSSRQGAGQPQHF. The full variable domain, completed using reference TRBV7-9 and TRBJ1-5, is DTGVSQNPRHKITKRGQNVTFRCDPISEHNRLYWYRQTLGQGPEFLTYFQNEAQLEKSRLLSDRFSAERPKGSFSTLEIQRTEQGDSAMYLCASSSRQGAGQPQHFGDGTRLSIL.

The chain links TRBV28 to TRBJ2-1; possibly TRBD2 for D (6 bases). This CDR3 has 13 residues. Trimming shortened V by 9 bases and J by 0 bases, and 9 bases separated the two germline ends. CDR1 and CDR2 (germline): MDHEN, SYDVKM. CDR3 nucleotides: TGTGCCAGTAGCGGCCCCTCCTACAATGAGCAGTTCTTC. Protein sequence: CASSGPSYNEQFF.